These 5 T cell receptor beta chains were sequenced from one sample in a study of patients and donors after allogeneic stem cell transplantation. In TCRdb, the RT-PCR reads were re-called with MiXCR into one record per CDR3 protein. There are roughly 880,000 distinct CDR3 sequences in the sample; roughly 18% occur only once, and 6% lies in the top ten. Sequencing was done on a sample of blood, either unsorted or a sorted T cell fraction (not recorded which). The origin of the receptors is a human donor who was either an allogeneic HSCT recipient or a stem cell or donor lymphocyte infusion donor (not recorded which). It is not recorded whose cells these are; they may come from a transplant donor.

The V gene is TRBV6-2 or TRBV6-3, the J gene TRBJ1-6; D gene uncertain. This CDR3 contains 11 residues. Between the trimmed V and J ends, which lost 6 bases and 13 bases, there was a span of 10 bases. The V gene's germline CDR1 is MNHEY and CDR2 SVGEGT. The CDR3 here is CASSPTGPLHF. The CDR3 region has the DNA TGTGCCAGCAGCCCTACCGGGCCCCTCCACTTT.

The J gene is TRBJ1-1, the V gene TRBV29-1; possible D gene TRBD1, 6 bases. V lost 4 bases and J lost 4, with 22 bases in between. The CDR3 is made up of 16 amino acids. Germline V CDR1 and CDR2: SQVTM, ANQGSEA. The CDR3 DNA is TGCAGCGTTGCAGGGGAGGGGGTCTGGGCGGTCACTGAAGCTTTCTTT. Translation: CSVAGEGVWAVTEAFF.

The V call is TRBV5-1, the J call TRBJ2-5; 7 bases line up with TRBD2. CDR1 is SGHRS and CDR2 is YFSETQ in the germline V gene. The junction had 19 bases not matched to a gene; V was cut back by 2 bases and J by 3 bases. The CDR3 consists of 19 residues. The CDR3 spells CASSLRAQGGSYYKETQYF. The CDR3 nucleotides read TGCGCCAGCAGCTTAAGGGCCCAGGGCGGGAGTTATTATAAAGAGACCCAGTACTTC.

This clonotype was counted between two and nine times. The chain uses TRBV6-1 and TRBJ1-5; 9 bases line up with TRBD1. The V gene's germline CDR1 is MNHNS and CDR2 SASEGT. V lost 7 bases, J lost 7 bases, and 11 bases stayed unmatched. The CDR3 is made up of 15 amino acids. The CDR3 bases are TGTGCCAGCAACTCCGGACAGGGGAGGCGGCAGCCCCAGCATTTT. Protein product: CASNSGQGRRQPQHF.

The chain combines TRBV11-2 with TRBJ2-2; weak D call: TRBD2 (5 bases). V dropped 5 bases and J dropped 4 bases, with 17 bases sitting between them. The CDR3 is 16 amino acids. Germline assignment: CDR1 SGHAT and CDR2 FQNNGV. CDR3 sequence: CASSPRSGSGTGELFF. In DNA form, the CDR3 reads TGTGCCAGCAGCCCCCGATCGGGATCAGGCACCGGGGAGCTGTTTTTT. Complete variable domain (other parts from reference TRBV11-2 and TRBJ2-2): EAGVAQSPRYKIIEKRQSVAFWCNPISGHATLYWYQQILGQGPKLLIQFQNNGVVDDSQLPKDRFSAERLKGVDSTLKIQPAKLEDSAVYLCASSPRSGSGTGELFFGEGSRLTVL.